This TCR beta chain was obtained from a study of T cells in localized non-small cell lung cancer. The repertoire was sequenced with immunoSEQ multiplex PCR; TCRdb's copy has only in-frame clones and lacks some. The top ten clones hold 3.5% of a sample with approximately 37,000 clones, approximately 86% of them seen once. The junction had 8 bases not matched to a gene; V was cut back by 0 bases and J by 10 bases. The CDR3 consists of 14 residues. The germline CDR1 and CDR2 sequences are MNHEY and SVGAGI. The sequencing used peripheral blood, collected before any cancer treatment. This receptor was obtained from a man aged 18 to 50 with stage I lung adenocarcinoma. The chain is built from TRBV6-5 and TRBJ2-5; 7 nucleotides match TRBD2. CDR3 region: CASSYSLRGGGQYF. CDR3 DNA sequence: TGTGCCAGCAGTTACTCATTGCGCGGCGGGGGCCAGTACTTC.